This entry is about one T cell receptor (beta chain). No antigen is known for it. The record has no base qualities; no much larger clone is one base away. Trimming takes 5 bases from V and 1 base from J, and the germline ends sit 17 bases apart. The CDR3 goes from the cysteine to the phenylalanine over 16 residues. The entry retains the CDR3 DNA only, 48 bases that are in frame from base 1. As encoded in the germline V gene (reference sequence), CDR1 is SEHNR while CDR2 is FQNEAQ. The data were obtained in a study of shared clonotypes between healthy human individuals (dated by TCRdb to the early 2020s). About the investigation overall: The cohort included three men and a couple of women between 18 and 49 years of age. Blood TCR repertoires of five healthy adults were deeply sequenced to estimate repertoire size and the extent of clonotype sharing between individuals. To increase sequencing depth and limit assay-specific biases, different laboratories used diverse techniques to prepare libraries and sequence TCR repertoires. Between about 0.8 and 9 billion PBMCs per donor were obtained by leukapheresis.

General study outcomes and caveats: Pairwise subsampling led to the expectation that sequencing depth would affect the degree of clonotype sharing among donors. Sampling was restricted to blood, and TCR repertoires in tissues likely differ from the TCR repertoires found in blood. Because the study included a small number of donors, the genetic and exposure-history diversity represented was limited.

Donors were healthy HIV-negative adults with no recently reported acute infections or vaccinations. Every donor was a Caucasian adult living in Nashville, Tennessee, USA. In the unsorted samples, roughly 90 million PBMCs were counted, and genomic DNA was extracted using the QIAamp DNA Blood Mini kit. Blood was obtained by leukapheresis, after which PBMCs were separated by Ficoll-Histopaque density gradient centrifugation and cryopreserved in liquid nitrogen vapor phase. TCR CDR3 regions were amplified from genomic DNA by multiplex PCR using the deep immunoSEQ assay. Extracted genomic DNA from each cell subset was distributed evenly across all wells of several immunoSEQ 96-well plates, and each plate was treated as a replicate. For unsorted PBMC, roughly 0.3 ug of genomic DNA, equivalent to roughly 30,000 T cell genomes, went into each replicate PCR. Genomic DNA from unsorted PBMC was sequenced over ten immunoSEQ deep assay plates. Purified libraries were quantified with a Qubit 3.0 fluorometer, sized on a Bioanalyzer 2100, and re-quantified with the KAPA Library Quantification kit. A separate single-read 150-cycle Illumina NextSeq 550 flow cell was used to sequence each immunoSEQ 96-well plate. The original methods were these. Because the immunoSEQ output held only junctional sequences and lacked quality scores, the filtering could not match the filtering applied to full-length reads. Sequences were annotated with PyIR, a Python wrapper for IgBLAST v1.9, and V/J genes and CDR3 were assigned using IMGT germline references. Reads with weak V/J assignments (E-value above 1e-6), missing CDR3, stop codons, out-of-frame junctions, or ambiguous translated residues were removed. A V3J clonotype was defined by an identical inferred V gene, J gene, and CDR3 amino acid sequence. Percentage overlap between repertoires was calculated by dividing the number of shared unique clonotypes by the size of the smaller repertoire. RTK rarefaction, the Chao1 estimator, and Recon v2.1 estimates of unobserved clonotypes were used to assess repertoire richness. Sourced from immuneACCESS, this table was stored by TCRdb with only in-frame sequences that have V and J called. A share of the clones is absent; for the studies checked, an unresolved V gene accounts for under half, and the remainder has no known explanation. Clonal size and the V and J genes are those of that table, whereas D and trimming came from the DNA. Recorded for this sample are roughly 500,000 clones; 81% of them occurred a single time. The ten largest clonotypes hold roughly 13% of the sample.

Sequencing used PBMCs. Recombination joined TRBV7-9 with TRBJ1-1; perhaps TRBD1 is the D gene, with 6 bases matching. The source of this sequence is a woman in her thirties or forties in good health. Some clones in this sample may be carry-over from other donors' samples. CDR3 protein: CASSPRVTGANTEAFF. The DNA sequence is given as TGTGCCAGCAGCCCCCGGGTCACGGGGGCGAACACTGAAGCTTTCTTT.